Below are 4 T cell receptor beta chains sequenced from a single sample in a study of cytomegalovirus exposure and HLA in healthy donors (TCRdb year 2017). To prepare the library, the immunoSEQ multiplex PCR assay was applied. For the multiplex PCR, a mixture combining 60 forward primers for TCR Vbeta segments and 13 reverse primers for TCR Jbeta segments was used. TCRdb provides this immuneACCESS table in a form limited to in-frame rearrangements. Some clones are lacking; in checked studies, under half of them reflect an unresolved V gene, and why the rest are absent is not known. Counted in this sample were 150,000 to 200,000 clones; around 82% of them appeared once. The biggest ten clones account for about 2.5% of the sample. Material for sequencing was PBMCs. These TCRs come from a woman aged 25 to 45 in good health and CMV-seropositive.

The sample holds a few counts of this clone. This chain uses TRBV9 with TRBJ2-1; TRBD1 might be the D (6 bases). The V gene lost 4 bases and the J gene lost 0 bases, with 14 bases spanning the gap. This CDR3 spans 16 amino acids. The germline CDR1 and CDR2 sequences are SGDLS and YYNGEE. CDR3 nucleotide sequence: TGTGCCAGCAGCCCCGGGACAATGAGCTCCTACAATGAGCAGTTCTTC. Translation: CASSPGTMSSYNEQFF. Using reference TRBV9 and TRBJ2-1 for the parts outside the CDR3, the full variable domain is DSGVTQTPKHLITATGQRVTLRCSPRSGDLSVYWYQQSLDQGLQFLIQYYNGEERAKGNILERFSAQQFPDLHSELNLSSLELGDSALYFCASSPGTMSSYNEQFFGPGTRLTVL.

The chain carries TRBV7-2 and TRBJ1-4; TRBD1 matches at 7 bases. Per the germline V gene, CDR1 is SGHTA and CDR2 is FQGNSA. The V and J ends lost 10 bases and 2 bases, in that order; junction bases with no gene match: 4. This CDR3 region has 13 residues. CDR3 bases: TGTGCCACCAGGGGGGGTACTAATGAAAAACTGTTTTTT. Its protein product is CATRGGTNEKLFF.

V gene TRBV6-1 combines with J gene TRBJ2-7; 7 nucleotides match TRBD1. Trimming cost V 7 bases and J 7 bases; bases outside gene matches: 10. Looked up from germline, CDR1 is MNHNS and CDR2 is SASEGT. This CDR3 has 13 amino acids. The CDR3 coding sequence is TGTGCCAGCACTGGGACAGCCCTCTTGGAGCAGTACTTC. It is translated as CASTGTALLEQYF.

The chain carries TRBV7-9 and TRBJ2-2; 8 nucleotides line up with TRBD2. The CDR3 runs to 17 residues. V shed 5 bases and J 1 base; nucleotides not matched to a gene: 9. Germline V gene data show CDR1 as SEHNR and CDR2 as FQNEAQ (reference sequence). In DNA, the CDR3 is TGTGCCAGCAGCCCGAGACCTAGCGGGCGGAACACCGGGGAGCTGTTTTTT. Encoded protein: CASSPRPSGRNTGELFF. Based on the CDR3 plus reference TRBV7-9 and TRBJ2-2, the full variable domain is DTGVSQNPRHKITKRGQNVTFRCDPISEHNRLYWYRQTLGQGPEFLTYFQNEAQLEKSRLLSDRFSAERPKGSFSTLEIQRTEQGDSAMYLCASSPRPSGRNTGELFFGEGSRLTVL.